Following are 10 T cell receptor beta chains from one sample sequenced in a study of blood T cells in healthy people across ages (dated by TCRdb to between 2014 and 2016). The library was obtained by 5' RACE. TCRdb shows the sequencer as Illumina HiSeq 2500. A second PCR of roughly 7 to 11 cycles was performed with a sample-barcoded 5' primer and a J-beta primer mix. TCRdb handled the public reads itself, with Q25 trimming in fastp and clone calling in MiXCR, and kept productive beta chains. For every CDR3 protein sequence, its rows merge into one entry that carries the most common genes and DNA. Here the sample has around 1.5 million distinct CDR3 sequences; almost 35% occur a single time. Roughly 12% of the sample comes from the top ten. Sequencing used blood. The receptor set was obtained from a woman under 40 in good health.

Concerning this clonotype: It may be a read error: a sequence one base away is much more abundant. The J gene is TRBJ2-7, the V gene TRBV20-1; a possible D gene is TRBD1 (5 bases). Looked up from germline, CDR1 is DFQATT and CDR2 is SNEGSKA (reference sequence). CDR3 size: 13 residues. Trimming cost V 8 bases and J 1 base, with 15 bases left between them. The CDR3 region is CSSKGVRSYEQYF. CDR3 in DNA: TGCAGTTCAAAAGGGGTCAGGTCCTACGAGCAGTACTTC.

This clonotype was counted between two and nine times. The chain carries TRBV20-1 and TRBJ1-5; weak D call: TRBD1 (6 bases). The CDR3 runs 14 residues. Germline CDR1 reads DFQATT; CDR2 reads SNEGSKA (reference sequence). V lost 5 bases and J 0 bases, leaving 11 bases between the germline ends. CDR3 nucleotides: TGCAGTGCTTGGGACATGTATAGCAATCAGCCCCAGCATTTT. Protein: CSAWDMYSNQPQHF.

This clonotype was picked up a small number of times. The CDR3 region has the DNA TGTGCCAGCAGCCAAGATGTGGCTAGGCAGCAGTTCTTC. Its protein product is CASSQDVARQQFF. This chain connects TRBV3-1 to TRBJ2-1; D gene ambiguous. The CDR3 length is 13 residues. CDR1 is LGHDT, CDR2 YNNKEL, per germline (reference sequence). The V end lost 0 bases, the J end lost 11 bases, and 11 bases lay between the germline ends.

This clonotype is categorized as medium-sized. The V and J genes are TRBV6-2 or TRBV6-3 and TRBJ2-7, with a possible D match to TRBD1 (5 bases). There are 13 residues in the CDR3. Germline V CDR1 and CDR2: MNHEY, SVGEGT. V was clipped by 8 bases and J by 2 bases, with 13 bases between them. The CDR3 reads CASALTETYEQYF. CDR3 nucleotides: TGTGCCAGCGCGTTGACAGAAACCTACGAGCAGTACTTC.

The gene calls are TRBV7-9 and TRBJ2-1; 16 positions agree with TRBD2. V shed 9 bases, J shed 9 bases, and the junction held 14 bases outside the gene matches. Per germline, CDR1 SEHNR and CDR2 FQNEAQ (reference sequence). There are 17 residues in the CDR3. CDR3 coding DNA: TGTGCCAGTACCGGGACTAGCGGGAGGGCCGACAGGGGTGAGCAGTTCTTC. Encoded protein: CASTGTSGRADRGEQFF.

The V and J genes are TRBV15 and TRBJ2-7; D perhaps matches TRBD2 (7 bases). The CDR3 is 16 residues long. Germline CDR1 reads LNHNV; CDR2 reads YYDKDF (reference sequence). The V end lost 4 bases, the J end lost 0 bases, and 16 bases lay between the germline ends. Here the CDR3 reads CATSTAHAGASYEQYF. CDR3 DNA sequence: TGTGCCACCAGCACTGCCCACGCGGGGGCCTCCTACGAGCAGTACTTC.

This clonotype occurred a few times. The V and J genes are TRBV29-1 and TRBJ1-1; D uncertain. V was clipped by 5 bases and J by 2 bases, with 9 bases between them. CDR1 is SQVTM and CDR2 is ANQGSEA in the germline V gene. This CDR3 is 12 amino acids long. CDR3 bases: TGCAGCGTTCTGACATCAAACACTGAAGCTTTCTTT. Its protein is CSVLTSNTEAFF.

The rearrangement links TRBV6-1 to TRBJ2-3, with 7 bases aligning to TRBD1. This CDR3 is built from 13 residues. Trimming took 6 bases from V and 5 from J; bases not matched to a gene: 5. Germline V gives CDR1 MNHNS, CDR2 SASEGT. The CDR3 DNA is TGTGCCAGCAGGACGGACAGGAGAGATACGCAGTATTTT. It codes for CASRTDRRDTQYF.

This clonotype appeared a few times. The V call is TRBV20-1, the J call TRBJ2-3; D is unresolved. The germline V gene encodes CDR1 DFQATT and CDR2 SNEGSKA (reference sequence). Between the trimmed V and J ends, which lost 5 bases and 3 bases, there was a span of 24 bases. This CDR3 has 17 residues. The CDR3 DNA is TGCAGTGCTCGGCCCATATCCGGGCTAGTTCGGACAGATACGCAGTATTTT. Protein: CSARPISGLVRTDTQYF.

This clonotype occurred a few times. J is TRBJ2-7 and V is TRBV20-1, with TRBD1 as a possible D gene (6 bases). V lost 0 bases to trimming and J lost 5 bases, with 14 bases between them. CDR1 and CDR2 (germline): DFQATT, SNEGSKA (reference sequence). The CDR3 contains 14 residues. CDR3 coding DNA: TGCAGTGCTAGAGATCAAACAGGGCTAAACGAGCAGTACTTC. Its protein is CSARDQTGLNEQYF.